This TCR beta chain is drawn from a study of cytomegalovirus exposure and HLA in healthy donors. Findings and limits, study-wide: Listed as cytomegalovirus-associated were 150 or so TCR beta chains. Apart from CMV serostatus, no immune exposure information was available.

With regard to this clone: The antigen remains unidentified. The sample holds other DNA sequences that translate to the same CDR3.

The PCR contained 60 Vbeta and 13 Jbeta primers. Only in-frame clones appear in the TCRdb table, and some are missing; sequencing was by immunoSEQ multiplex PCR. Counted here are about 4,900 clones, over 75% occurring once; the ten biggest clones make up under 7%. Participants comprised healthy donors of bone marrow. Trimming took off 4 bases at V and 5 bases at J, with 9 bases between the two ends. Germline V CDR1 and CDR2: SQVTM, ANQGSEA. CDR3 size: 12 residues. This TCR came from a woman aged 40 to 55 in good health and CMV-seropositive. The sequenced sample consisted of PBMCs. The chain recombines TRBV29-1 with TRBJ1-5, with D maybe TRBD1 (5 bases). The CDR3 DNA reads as TGCAGCGTTGGAGGAGGGGATCAGCCCCAGCATTTT. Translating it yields CSVGGGDQPQHF. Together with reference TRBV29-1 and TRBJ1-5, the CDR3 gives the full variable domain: SAVISQKPSRDICQRGTSLTIQCQVDSQVTMMFWYRQQPGQSLTLIATANQGSEATYESGFVIDKFPISRPNLTFSTLTVSNMSPEDSSIYLCSVGGGDQPQHFGDGTRLSIL.